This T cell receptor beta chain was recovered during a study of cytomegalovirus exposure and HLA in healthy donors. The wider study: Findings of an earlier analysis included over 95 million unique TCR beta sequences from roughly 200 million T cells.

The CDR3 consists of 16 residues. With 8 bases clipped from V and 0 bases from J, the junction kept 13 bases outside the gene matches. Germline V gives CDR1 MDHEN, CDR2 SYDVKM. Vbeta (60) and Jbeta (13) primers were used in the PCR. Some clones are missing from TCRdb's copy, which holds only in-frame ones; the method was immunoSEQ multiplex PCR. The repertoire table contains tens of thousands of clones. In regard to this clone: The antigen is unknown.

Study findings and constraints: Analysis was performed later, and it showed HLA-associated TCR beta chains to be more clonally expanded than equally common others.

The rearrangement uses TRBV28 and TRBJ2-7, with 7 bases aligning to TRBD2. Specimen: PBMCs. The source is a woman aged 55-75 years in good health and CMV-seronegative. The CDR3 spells CASRPHRAGFSYEQYF. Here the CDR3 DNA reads TGTGCCAGCCGACCCCACAGAGCGGGGTTCTCCTACGAGCAGTACTTC.